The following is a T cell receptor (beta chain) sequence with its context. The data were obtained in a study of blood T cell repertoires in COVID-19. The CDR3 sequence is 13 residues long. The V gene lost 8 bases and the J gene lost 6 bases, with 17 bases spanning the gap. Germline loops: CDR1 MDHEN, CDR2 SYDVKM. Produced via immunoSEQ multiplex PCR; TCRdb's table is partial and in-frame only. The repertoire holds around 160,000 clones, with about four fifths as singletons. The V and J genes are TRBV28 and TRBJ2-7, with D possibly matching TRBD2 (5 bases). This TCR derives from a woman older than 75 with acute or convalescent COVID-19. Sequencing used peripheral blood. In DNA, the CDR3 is TGTGCCAGCGGCCCCCTAGGAGGAGGCGAGCAGTACTTC. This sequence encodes CASGPLGGGEQYF.